Listed below are T cell receptor beta chains from one sample, sequenced in a study of blood T cell repertoires in COVID-19. TCRdb keeps only in-frame clones here, not all; method: immunoSEQ multiplex PCR. The table shows fewer than 300,000 clones, with 70% to 90% occurring only once. Sample: peripheral blood. Receptor source: a man aged 45-60 years with active or convalescent COVID-19. Both conserved end residues are part of each CDR3. The D gene is left open where the match is weak. Some rows have no size entry. The others give once, few or many, or a class for an expanded clone.

clone_size	d_call	v_call	j_call	cdr3_aa	cdr3_nt
.	.	TRBV7-9	TRBJ2-7	CASSPSSYEQYF	TGTGCCAGCAGCCCCAGCTCCTACGAGCAGTACTTC
.	TRBD2	TRBV3-1/TRBV3-2	TRBJ2-3	CASSQGTGTSGTDTQYF	TGTGCCAGCAGCCAAGGAACCGGGACTAGCGGCACAGATACGCAGTATTTT
.	TRBD2	TRBV5-4	TRBJ2-2	CASSEGGLAYTGELFF	TGTGCCAGCAGCGAGGGGGGACTAGCGTACACCGGGGAGCTGTTTTTT
.	TRBD1	TRBV5-5	TRBJ2-2	CASSLRAQGAGELFF	TGTGCCAGCAGCTTACGAGCACAGGGGGCCGGGGAGCTGTTTTTT
.	.	TRBV9	TRBJ2-1	CASSVAGMGGQTLTYSYNEQFF	TGTGCCAGCAGCGTAGCTGGAATGGGGGGACAGACCCTAACTTACTCCTACAATGAGCAGTTCTTC
.	TRBD1	TRBV18	TRBJ1-1	CASSPSENRGTEAFF	TGTGCCAGCTCACCAAGTGAGAACAGGGGCACTGAAGCTTTCTTT
.	.	TRBV6-5	TRBJ1-2	CASSYSQAAGGGYTF	TGTGCCAGCAGTTACTCCCAGGCAGCGGGAGGTGGCTACACCTTC
.	TRBD2	TRBV18	TRBJ2-2	CASSPPSSGTNTGELFF	TGTGCCAGCTCACCCCCCTCTAGCGGTACGAACACCGGGGAGCTGTTTTTT
.	.	TRBV25-1	TRBJ1-2	CASSGAQGSYGYTF	TGTGCCAGCAGTGGGGCACAGGGCTCCTATGGCTACACCTTC
.	.	TRBV29-1	TRBJ1-2	CSTSGLEGYTF	TGCAGCACCTCGGGGTTGGAAGGCTACACCTTC
.	.	TRBV7-2	TRBJ2-1	CASSRTLPARMLGNEQFF	TGTGCCAGCAGCAGAACCCTCCCTGCGCGGATGCTAGGCAATGAGCAGTTCTTC
.	.	TRBV28	TRBJ2-3	CASSLSQGRSTDTQYF	TGTGCCAGCAGTTTATCACAGGGGAGGAGCACAGATACGCAGTATTTT
.	.	TRBV7-2	TRBJ2-7	CASSNGAGYEQYF	TGTGCCAGCAGCAATGGGGCCGGCTACGAGCAGTACTTC
.	.	TRBV11-3	TRBJ2-2	CASSLGRTGLPGELFF	TGTGCCAGCAGCTTAGGACGAACAGGGCTCCCCGGGGAGCTGTTTTTT
.	.	TRBV15	TRBJ1-5	CATGQRYQPQHF	TGTGCCACGGGGCAGAGATATCAGCCCCAGCATTTT
once	.	TRBV7-2	TRBJ1-1	CASSLYSTMNTEAFF	TGTGCCAGCAGCCTTTACAGCACAATGAACACTGAAGCTTTCTTT
.	.	TRBV7-9	TRBJ2-7	CASSLVRNSYEQYF	TGTGCCAGCAGCTTAGTCAGAAACTCCTACGAGCAGTACTTC
.	.	TRBV7-2	TRBJ1-2	CASSLDGNYGYTF	TGTGCCAGCAGCTTAGACGGTAACTATGGCTACACCTTC
.	TRBD1	TRBV9	TRBJ2-2	CASSVGQGDTGELFF	TGTGCCAGCAGCGTAGGCCAGGGGGACACCGGGGAGCTGTTTTTT
.	TRBD2	TRBV25-1	TRBJ2-1	CASSGSTSGEPWDEQFF	TGTGCCAGCAGTGGCTCGACTAGCGGAGAGCCGTGGGATGAGCAGTTCTTC
.	.	TRBV12-5	TRBJ1-4	CASGFGHGEKLFF	TGTGCTAGTGGTTTCGGACATGGGGAAAAACTGTTTTTT
.	TRBD1	TRBV7-9	TRBJ1-1	CASSLAVGGPAFF	TGTGCCAGCAGCTTAGCGGTAGGGGGCCCAGCTTTCTTT
.	.	TRBV10-3	TRBJ1-5	CAISFGGDQPQHF	TGTGCCATCAGTTTCGGCGGGGATCAGCCCCAGCATTTT
.	.	TRBV5-1	TRBJ2-1	CASSFPGEYNEQFF	TGCGCCAGCAGCTTTCCGGGGGAGTACAATGAGCAGTTCTTC
once	.	TRBV7-3	TRBJ1-1	CASSLTDRNTEAFF	TGTGCCAGCAGCCTGACGGACAGGAACACTGAAGCTTTCTTT
.	TRBD2	TRBV6-2/TRBV6-3	TRBJ2-7	CASRPLGAGESYF	TGTGCCAGCAGGCCTCTCGGGGCGGGAGAGTCGTACTTC